The 22 T cell receptor beta chains below were found in one sample sequenced in a study of blood T cells in healthy people across ages. A second PCR of 7 to 11 cycles used a sample-barcoded 5' primer and a J-beta primer mix. TCRdb re-analysed the 5' RACE reads in MiXCR, keeping a single row per CDR3 protein. This repertoire shows hundreds of thousands of distinct CDR3 sequences, 40% to 50% found once; its top ten account for 30%. Specimen: blood. The receptors originated from a man older than 75 in good health.

J is TRBJ1-5 and V is TRBV9, with D maybe TRBD1 (5 bases). V was pared by 4 bases and J by 10 bases, with 15 bases between. In germline, CDR1 is SGDLS, CDR2 YYNGEE. The CDR3 contains 13 residues. CDR3 nucleotides: TGTGCCAGCAGCTCGGGACTTCCAGGTCCCCAGCATTTT. Its translation is CASSSGLPGPQHF.

This clonotype occurred many times. This chain uses TRBV5-1 with TRBJ2-5; D gene ambiguous. V lost 2 bases and J 1 base, leaving 6 bases between the germline ends. This CDR3 has 13 residues. Per the germline V gene, CDR1 is SGHRS and CDR2 is YFSETQ. CDR3 loop: CASSLGSQETQYF. DNA for the CDR3: TGCGCCAGCAGCTTAGGAAGCCAAGAGACCCAGTACTTC.

Of note for this clonotype: This may arise from a read error, as a much more abundant clone is one base away. V gene TRBV12-3 or TRBV12-4 combines with J gene TRBJ2-3, with 15 bases fitting TRBD2. There are 17 residues in the CDR3. The CDR3 bases are TGTGCCAGTGCAGGGACTAGCGGGGGGCCAAGCACAGATACGCGGTATTTT. Translated: CASAGTSGGPSTDTRYF.

The chain carries TRBV6-1 and TRBJ2-1; no reliable D call. V was cut by 5 bases and J by 0 bases, with 11 bases left in between. The V gene's germline CDR1 is MNHNS and CDR2 SASEGT. This CDR3 has 15 residues. The CDR3 DNA sequence: TGTGCCAGCAGTCCCGCCCCGAGCTCCTACAATGAGCAGTTCTTC. Translation gives CASSPAPSSYNEQFF.

V is TRBV20-1 and J is TRBJ2-1; tentatively, D is TRBD2 (6 bases). CDR3 length equals 16 residues. The V end was cut by 3 bases, the J end by 8 bases, with 23 bases between. The germline V gene has CDR1 DFQATT and CDR2 SNEGSKA (reference sequence). The CDR3 DNA follows: TGCAGTGCTAGGCCTACGGGGGAGCCGTCTTGGGATGAGCAGTTCTTC. This sequence encodes CSARPTGEPSWDEQFF.

V gene TRBV5-1 combines with J gene TRBJ2-6; TRBD1 matches 9 bases. V lost 4 bases, J lost 2 bases, and 7 bases stayed unmatched. CDR3 length: 17 residues. Germline V lookup: CDR1 SGHRS, CDR2 YFSETQ. For the CDR3, the DNA is TGCGCCAGCAGCGACCGGGACAGGGCAGCTGGGGCCAACGTCCTGACTTTC. Translated, it gives CASSDRDRAAGANVLTF.

This clonotype appeared once. This chain uses TRBV5-1 with TRBJ2-1, with D perhaps TRBD1 or TRBD2 (6 bases each). Germline CDR1 reads SGHRS; CDR2 reads YFSETQ. V shed 0 bases and J shed 0 bases, with 10 bases lying between them. The CDR3 loop spans 16 amino acids. DNA for the CDR3: TGCGCCAGCAGCTTGGGGGGGGCGGACTCCTACAATGAGCAGTTCTTC. As protein: CASSLGGADSYNEQFF.

With regard to this clonotype: A junction end diverges from the germline sequence, so it may reflect a read error. The chain is built from TRBV20-1 and TRBJ1-6; no definite D call. CDR3 length equals 14 residues. Germline V lookup: CDR1 DFQATT, CDR2 SNEGSKA (reference sequence). In DNA form, the CDR3 reads TGCAGTACTAGAGACCAGCTTAATAATTCACCCCTCCACTTT. It yields the protein CSTRDQLNNSPLHF.

This clonotype was counted at least ten times. The rearrangement uses TRBV20-1 and TRBJ1-4, with D maybe TRBD1 (5 bases). This CDR3 contains 16 residues. Deletions cut 1 base from V and 8 bases from J, with 20 bases between. Germline-derived CDR1 and CDR2 are DFQATT and SNEGSKA (reference sequence). In nucleotides, the CDR3 is TGCAGTGCTAGAGGCGTCCGAATTCAGGGCGGGGAAAAACTGTTTTTT. Protein product: CSARGVRIQGGEKLFF.

V and J are TRBV20-1 and TRBJ2-7, with a possible D match to TRBD2 (6 bases). CDR1 and CDR2 from the germline V gene are DFQATT and SNEGSKA (reference sequence). This CDR3 spans 12 amino acids. The DNA for the CDR3 is TGCTTTCCCGGAGGGGTCAGGGACGAGCAGTACTTC. It yields the protein CFPGGVRDEQYF.

V gene TRBV15 combines with J gene TRBJ2-3, with TRBD1 matching over 7 bases. The CDR3 is made up of 18 amino acids. Germline CDR1 is LNHNV and CDR2 is YYDKDF (reference sequence). V trimming: 5 bases; J trimming: 0 bases; junction bases outside the gene matches: 14. CDR3 loop: CATSGSLRTGTSTDTQYF. DNA for the CDR3: TGTGCCACCAGCGGGAGCCTAAGGACAGGCACTAGCACAGATACGCAGTATTTT. The variable domain in full, with the rest retrieved from reference TRBV15 and TRBJ2-3, is DAMVIQNPRYQVTQFGKPVTLSCSQTLNHNVMYWYQQKSSQAPKLLFHYYDKDFNNEADTPDNFQSRRPNTSFCFLDIRSPGLGDTAMYLCATSGSLRTGTSTDTQYFGPGTRLTVL.

The V gene is TRBV6-2 or TRBV6-3, the J gene TRBJ2-5; D might be TRBD2 (6 bases). Germline loops: CDR1 MNHEY, CDR2 SVGEGT. With 6 bases removed from V and 11 bases from J, the gap between germline ends came to 25 bases. This CDR3 is built from 15 residues. For the CDR3, the DNA is TGTGCCAGCAGCCCAAGCCTCGGGAGAAACAATGAGCAGTACTTC. Its protein is CASSPSLGRNNEQYF.

The J gene is TRBJ1-5, the V gene TRBV6-5, with D possibly matching TRBD1 (5 bases). The V end lost 7 bases, the J end lost 0 bases, and 10 bases lay between the germline ends. The CDR3 has 14 residues. Germline assignment: CDR1 MNHEY and CDR2 SVGAGI. The CDR3 DNA follows: TGTGCCAGCACCGCAACAGGTAGCAATCAGCCCCAGCATTTT. It codes for CASTATGSNQPQHF.

This chain uses TRBV6-6 with TRBJ2-3; D remains unclear. CDR3 length: 15 amino acids. Per germline, CDR1 MNHNY and CDR2 SVGAGI (reference sequence). V lost 7 bases to trimming and J lost 4 bases, with 18 bases between them. CDR3 sequence (DNA): TGTGCCAGCAACAACAACCCCAGTGGATCAGATACGCAGTATTTT. Protein: CASNNNPSGSDTQYF.

This clonotype showed up many times. The chain links TRBV29-1 to TRBJ2-5; D may be TRBD2 (5 bases). Germline lookup yields CDR1 SQVTM and CDR2 ANQGSEA. The CDR3 has 12 residues. Trimming took 4 bases from V and 5 from J, leaving 11 bases between them. The CDR3 reads CSVVGVGETQYF. CDR3 nucleotides: TGCAGCGTTGTGGGAGTTGGGGAGACCCAGTACTTC.

CDR3 nucleotide sequence: TGTGCCAGCAGCTTAGGAGGCACCCATTCCTACGAGCAGTACTTC. Its translation is CASSLGGTHSYEQYF. J is TRBJ2-7 and V is TRBV7-6, with D uncertain. Trimming left V 1 base short and J 1 base short, with 11 bases between. The CDR3 is 15 residues long. CDR1 SGHVS and CDR2 FNYEAQ come from the germline V gene.

This clonotype was detected ten times or more. This chain's CDR3 is CASSVTGGYNEQFF. The CDR3 nucleotides read TGTGCCAGCAGTGTGACCGGAGGCTACAATGAGCAGTTCTTC. The chain has TRBV6-4 and TRBJ2-1, with D tentatively TRBD2 (5 bases). Germline CDR1 and CDR2: MRHNA and SNTAGT. The CDR3 extends over 14 amino acids. V was clipped by 4 bases and J by 3 bases, with 10 bases between them.

This clonotype was counted only a few times. This chain connects TRBV6-1 to TRBJ2-7; 12 nucleotides agree with TRBD2. The J call may not be correct, given that the DNA end is closer to TRBJ2-5. The germline CDR1 and CDR2 sequences are MNHNS and SASEGT. The CDR3 has 15 amino acids. The CDR3 DNA reads as TGTGCCAGCAGCCAAGCGCTAGCGGGAGGGGGGACCCAGTACTTC. This translates into CASSQALAGGGTQYF.

The chain couples TRBV20-1 to TRBJ2-1; 12 bases are a match to TRBD2. CDR1 is DFQATT and CDR2 is SNEGSKA in the germline V gene (reference sequence). The CDR3 covers 13 residues. The V and J ends lost 7 bases and 10 bases, in that order; junction bases with no gene match: 8. The CDR3: CSVLAGGPFEQFF. The CDR3 DNA sequence: TGCAGTGTTCTAGCGGGAGGGCCATTCGAGCAGTTCTTC.

The sample holds many counts of this clonotype. This chain uses TRBV11-1 with TRBJ2-6, with 13 bases aligning to TRBD2. The germline V gene has CDR1 SGHAT and CDR2 FQDESV (reference sequence). The CDR3 length is 17 residues. Germline trimming cut 6 bases from V and 0 bases from J; bases unmatched to any gene: 2. For the CDR3, the DNA is TGTGCCAGCAGTCGGACTAGCGGGAGCTCTGGGGCCAACGTCCTGACTTTC. Translation: CASSRTSGSSGANVLTF.

The table lists this clonotype with a few counts. J is TRBJ2-7 and V is TRBV29-1, with 8 bases fitting TRBD2. This CDR3 is built from 14 residues. V trimming: 2 bases; J trimming: 4 bases; junction bases outside the gene matches: 7. CDR1 and CDR2 from the germline V gene are SQVTM and ANQGSEA. The CDR3 DNA is TGCAGCGTTGAAACAAGCGGGAGTGGTTACGAGCAGTACTTC. Translation gives CSVETSGSGYEQYF.

The chain links TRBV21-1 to TRBJ2-4; TRBD1, the table's D call, was not compared with the DNA. TRBV21-1 is marked as a pseudogene. This CDR3 spans 17 amino acids. The CDR3 loop reads CASIVGWDRGQKNIQYF. CDR3 DNA sequence: TGTGCCAGCATAGTGGGGTGGGACAGGGGGCAAAAAAACATTCAGTACTTC.